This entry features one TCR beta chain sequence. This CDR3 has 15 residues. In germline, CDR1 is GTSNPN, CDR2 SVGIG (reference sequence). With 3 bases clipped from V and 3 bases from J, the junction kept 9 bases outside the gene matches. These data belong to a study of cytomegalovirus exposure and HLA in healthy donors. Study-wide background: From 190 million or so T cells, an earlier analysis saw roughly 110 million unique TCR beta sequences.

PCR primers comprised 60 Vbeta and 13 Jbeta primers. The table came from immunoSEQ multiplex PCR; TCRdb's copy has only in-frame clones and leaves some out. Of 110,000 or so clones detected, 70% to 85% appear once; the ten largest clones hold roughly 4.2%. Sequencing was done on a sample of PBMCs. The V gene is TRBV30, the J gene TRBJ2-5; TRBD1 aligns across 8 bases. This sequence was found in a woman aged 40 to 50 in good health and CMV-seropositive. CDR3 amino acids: CAWRGPGTGEETQYF. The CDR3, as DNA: TGTGCCTGGAGGGGGCCTGGGACAGGTGAAGAGACCCAGTACTTC.